A selection of T cell receptor beta chains follows, all from one sample in a study of response to subunit inactivated influenza vaccine. TCRdb fed the RT-PCR reads into MiXCR, producing one record per CDR3 protein. The sample has some 500,000 distinct CDR3 sequences, under 15% seen once. Sequenced material: PBMCs from blood, taken 40 to 50 days after vaccination. Receptors were obtained from a man in his forties or fifties who received an inactivated influenza vaccine. The CDR3 runs from the conserved cysteine through the conserved F or W. A D gene is named only where the DNA matches it firmly. A row's size may be missing; if present it is once, few, many or a size class.

DNA | CDR3 | D | V | size | length | J
TGTGCCAGTACCCTTGGGGGTTTCTACGAGCAGTACTTC | CASTLGGFYEQYF | . | TRBV28 | few | 13 | TRBJ2-7
TGTGCCAGCAGCGTAGGACAGGGGGGTATGTACAATGAGCAGTTCTTC | CASSVGQGGMYNEQFF | TRBD1 | TRBV9 | . | 16 | TRBJ2-1
TGCAGTGCTAGAGATCAAGGACAGGGGGAAGCCGGGGAGCTGTCTTTT | CSARDQGQGEAGELSF | TRBD1 | TRBV20-1 | . | 16 | TRBJ2-2
TGTGCCAGCAGCGAAAGCGGATTAGACTACGAGCAGTACTTC | CASSESGLDYEQYF | . | TRBV4-2 | many | 14 | TRBJ2-7
TGTGCCAGCAGCACCCCCGGCACAGATACGCAGTATTTT | CASSTPGTDTQYF | . | TRBV7-2 | few | 13 | TRBJ2-3
TGCAGCGTTGAAATGGGACTAGCGGGAGACGTTGGCTCCTACAATGAGCAGTTCTTC | CSVEMGLAGDVGSYNEQFF | TRBD2 | TRBV29-1 | few | 19 | TRBJ2-1
TGTGCCAGCAGCAAATCAGGGGCCCGGGGGACCCAGTACTTC | CASSKSGARGTQYF | . | TRBV7-9 | . | 14 | TRBJ2-5
TGCAGCGTCGCCACAGGGGGCAAAAACATTCAGTACTTC | CSVATGGKNIQYF | TRBD1 | TRBV29-1 | many | 13 | TRBJ2-4
TGTGCCAGCAGTTTCGACACAGATACGCAGTATTTT | CASSFDTDTQYF | . | TRBV12-3/TRBV12-4 | few | 12 | TRBJ2-3
TGCAGCGCCTCAAAAATAGGGCATGGCTACACCTTC | CSASKIGHGYTF | . | TRBV29-1 | few | 12 | TRBJ1-2
TGCGCCAGCAGTGAGACGGGACAGGGTAACTCCTACGAGCAGTACTTC | CASSETGQGNSYEQYF | TRBD1 | TRBV10-1 | . | 16 | TRBJ2-7
TGTGCCAGCAGTCCTGGGACGCCCAACACCGGGGAGCTGTTTTTT | CASSPGTPNTGELFF | . | TRBV12-3/TRBV12-4 | few | 15 | TRBJ2-2
TGTGCCAGCAGCTTAGCGATCGGGGGTTTGCCCTACGAGCAGTACTTC | CASSLAIGGLPYEQYF | . | TRBV7-9 | few | 16 | TRBJ2-7
TGCGCCAGCAGCCGACAAAGCTCCTACAATGAGCAGTTCTTC | CASSRQSSYNEQFF | . | TRBV5-1 | many | 14 | TRBJ2-1
TGCAGTGCTAGACCACATAGCTCCTACGAGCAGTACTTC | CSARPHSSYEQYF | . | TRBV20-1 | . | 13 | TRBJ2-7
TGTGCCAGCAGCTGGGAGGACGGCACTGAAGCTTTCTTT | CASSWEDGTEAFF | . | TRBV5-5 | . | 13 | TRBJ1-1
TGCAGTGCTCTCGAAGGCAATCAGCCCCAGCATTTT | CSALEGNQPQHF | . | TRBV20-1 | few | 12 | TRBJ1-5
TGCGCCAGCAGCCAGACAGGGAGCACTGAAGCTTTCTTT | CASSQTGSTEAFF | TRBD1 | TRBV4-3 | . | 13 | TRBJ1-1
TGTGCCAGCAGTCGGGCGGGACGAGAGACCCAGTACTTC | CASSRAGRETQYF | . | TRBV6-1 | . | 13 | TRBJ2-5
TGTGCCAGCAGCTTAGTTATGCGGCGGGTCTACAATGAGCAGTTCTTC | CASSLVMRRVYNEQFF | . | TRBV7-8 | few | 16 | TRBJ2-1
TGTGCCAGCAGCTTAGTAGGGGGTACCGAGCAGTACTTC | CASSLVGGTEQYF | . | TRBV7-8 | many | 13 | TRBJ2-7
TGTGCCATCAGTCGGGAGGAAGAGACCCAGTACTTC | CAISREEETQYF | TRBD2 | TRBV10-3 | . | 12 | TRBJ2-5
TGCGCCAGCAGCCAGTACCGGGACTCCTACACAGATACGCAGTATTTT | CASSQYRDSYTDTQYF | . | TRBV4-1 | few | 16 | TRBJ2-3
TGTGCCAGCAGTTCCCCAGGCGGCGGGAATGAGCAGTTCTTC | CASSSPGGGNEQFF | . | TRBV7-9 | few | 14 | TRBJ2-1
TGTGCCAGCAGCCCGGGACTGACGGCCCCCGGGGAGCTGTTTTTT | CASSPGLTAPGELFF | . | TRBV27 | many | 15 | TRBJ2-2
TGTGCCAGCAGTCTAGCGGGAGGTTTGGAGACCCAGTACTTC | CASSLAGGLETQYF | TRBD2 | TRBV6-1 | few | 14 | TRBJ2-5
TGTGCCAGCAGCCCCACAGGGTCCAATGAGCAGTTCTTC | CASSPTGSNEQFF | . | TRBV12-3/TRBV12-4 | . | 13 | TRBJ2-1
TGCAGTGCAACGGCCCCTTCCTACAATGAGCAGTTCTTC | CSATAPSYNEQFF | . | TRBV20-1 | few | 13 | TRBJ2-1
TGCAGTGCTAGTCGGCAGGGGGGCGAGCAGTACTTC | CSASRQGGEQYF | . | TRBV20-1 | . | 12 | TRBJ2-7
TGTGCCAGCAGCCTGAAGGGACTAGCGGGACCGATTAACTACAATGAGCAGTTCTTC | CASSLKGLAGPINYNEQFF | TRBD2 | TRBV11-1 | . | 19 | TRBJ2-1
TGCAGTGCTAGAGATGCGAGCAGAAATTCACCCCTCCACTTT | CSARDASRNSPLHF | . | TRBV20-1 | many | 14 | TRBJ1-6
TGTGCCAGCAGTGAAGGAGGGGGACAGGGAAGCTACGAGCAGTACTTC | CASSEGGGQGSYEQYF | TRBD1 | TRBV25-1 | . | 16 | TRBJ2-7
TGTGCCAGCAGCTTAGGGAGTTTGGAGACCCAGTACTTC | CASSLGSLETQYF | . | TRBV11-2 | few | 13 | TRBJ2-5
TGTGCCACCAGCATCTCGGGCGCTGGCTACACCTTC | CATSISGAGYTF | . | TRBV15 | . | 12 | TRBJ1-2
TGCGCCAGCAGCTTGGGACACTCCGTGATCTACGAGCAGTACTTC | CASSLGHSVIYEQYF | . | TRBV5-1 | many | 15 | TRBJ2-7
TGTGCCAGCAGTGAAAGCGGGAGGCGGAATGAGCAGTTCTTC | CASSESGRRNEQFF | TRBD2 | TRBV3-1 | few | 14 | TRBJ2-1
TGCAGCGTTGAAAGTGGGGCGTGGAGCAGGGTGGTCAATGAGCAGTTCTTC | CSVESGAWSRVVNEQFF | . | TRBV29-1 | few | 17 | TRBJ2-1
TGTGCCATCAGGACTGGTCGAGGAGAGACCCAGTACTTC | CAIRTGRGETQYF | . | TRBV10-3 | few | 13 | TRBJ2-5
TGTGCCAGCAAACGTGCGGGGGGGCCAACAGATACGCAGTATTTT | CASKRAGGPTDTQYF | TRBD2 | TRBV6-1 | few | 15 | TRBJ2-3
TGTGCCAGCAGTTCAACGGGAGGGGCCTACGAGCAGTACTTC | CASSSTGGAYEQYF | TRBD2 | TRBV12-3/TRBV12-4 | many | 14 | TRBJ2-7
TGCGCCAGCAGCCCCCTGCCAGGGGATCGTGGGCAGCCCCAGCATTTT | CASSPLPGDRGQPQHF | . | TRBV4-1 | . | 16 | TRBJ1-5